This paragraph reports one T cell receptor (beta chain). Its antigen is currently not known. No quality values exist for individual bases; no much larger clone is one base distant. According to the study, the label for this sample's time point signals: about 28 days (+/-7) after the second vaccine dose. The sample's treatment or condition label, in plain terms: meningococcal conjugate vaccine given as trial control. Samples from vaccinated people were obtained from the UK trials COV001 and COV002, which included a single-blind randomized controlled phase 2/3 trial of AZD1222 (ChAdOx1 nCoV-19) in healthy adults. For TCRbeta chain sequencing, PBMC samples were collected from trial participants at day 0 and at day 28 after the second dose. The data were taken from a study of T cell responses to AZD1222 COVID-19 vaccine (TCRdb year 2021). Context from the whole study: TCR sequencing was performed for about 250 trial participants, of whom some 200 were given two doses of AZD1222 and approximately 25 were given two doses of MenACWY control vaccine. Trial participants were enrolled by age into 18-55, 56-69 and 70-plus year subgroups, with around 150, 28 and 57 TCR-sequenced participants respectively.

CDR1 and CDR2, per the germline V gene (reference sequence), are LGHDT and YNNKEL. The CDR3 contains 15 residues, cysteine and phenylalanine counted. Kept here is only the CDR3 DNA, which spans 45 bases and is read in frame from base 1. Germline trimming: 1 base from V, 3 bases from J; junction bases outside gene matches: 3. The CDR3 regions of human TCRbeta chains were analyzed by immunosequencing. The paper's data handling went like this. Repertoire TCRs were checked for matches against a reference library of SARS-CoV-2-specific TCRs that had been generated using the MIRA antigen-specificity platform. Breadth was defined as the fraction of unique TCRs that were SARS-CoV-2-associated. Depth was defined as the fraction of total T cells that were SARS-CoV-2-associated. Using the MIRA data, every spike-specific TCR was mapped to the spike region that the TCR reacted to and assigned to either a CD4 or a CD8 class. Log10-transformed breadth and depth values were compared by one-way ANOVA with Sidak's multiple comparisons tests. Drawn from immuneACCESS, this table holds only the in-frame rearrangements with V and J called that TCRdb kept. Clones are partly lost; checked studies trace under half to an unresolved V gene and leave the rest unexplained. V, J and clone size were drawn from that table, and D and trimming were deduced from the DNA. This sample gives 150,000 or so clones in total; about nine tenths of them show up just once. The top ten clonotypes cover more than 3.5% of the sample.

Overall study outcomes, separate from this receptor: Reportedly, close to half of the unique spike-specific TCRs recognized epitopes lying outside the regions that are mutated in the B.1.351 and B.1.1.7 variants. Participants were mostly white British and included more females than males, and it was suggested by the authors that clonal diversity may have been underestimated. Conclusions about previously exposed vaccinees were limited because only a handful of AZD1222 recipients were SARS-CoV-2 seropositive at baseline. In the small 56-69-year group, the increase in depth fell short of significance, most likely because of low power. After two AZD1222 doses, both the breadth and the depth of spike-specific TCRs were significantly higher than at day 0 and than in MenACWY recipients. Because no samples from the day 14 peak response were available, repertoires could be characterized only after the peak T cell response. Vaccine-associated CD4 TCRs spanned the whole spike protein, with dominant responses in regions 160-218 and 743-854.

The sequenced sample was peripheral blood, obtained 28 days after the second dose of the MenACWY control vaccine. Rearrangement joined TRBV3-1 (or the pseudogene TRBV3-2) to TRBJ1-2, with 9 bases aligning to TRBD1. This sequence was found in an adult who received the MenACWY meningococcal vaccine as a control. The bases are TGTGCCAGCAGCCAAGGAGGACAGGGGTACTATGGCTACACCTTC. Translation gives CASSQGGQGYYGYTF.